A selection of T cell receptor beta chains follows, all from one sample in a study of CD8 T cells in ankylosing spondylitis. TCRdb passed the 5' RACE reads through MiXCR, listing each CDR3 protein once. The sample lists fewer than 450,000 distinct CDR3 sequences, about 15% occurring once. Sequenced: blood, either unsorted or a sorted T cell fraction (not recorded which). The receptors originated from a male donor with ankylosing spondylitis. The CDR3 runs from the conserved cysteine through the conserved F or W. A D gene is named only where the DNA matches it firmly. Size is stated for part of the rows, as once, few or many counts, or as a class when the clone is expanded.

CDR3 | DNA | V | D | J | size
CASSPTGVSYEQYF | TGTGCCAGCAGCCCAACGGGGGTTTCCTACGAGCAGTACTTC | TRBV7-9 | NA | TRBJ2-7 | few
CASSPGTNEKLFF | TGTGCCAGCAGTCCAGGGACTAATGAAAAACTGTTTTTT | TRBV12-3/TRBV12-4 | NA | TRBJ1-4 | few
CSASSVNYNSPLHF | TGCAGTGCTAGCTCTGTGAACTATAATTCACCCCTCCACTTT | TRBV20-1 | NA | TRBJ1-6 | NA
CSARQGAAQYF | TGCAGTGCTAGACAGGGAGCGGCGCAGTATTTT | TRBV20-1 | NA | TRBJ2-3 | NA
CASRGTSDYNEQFF | TGTGCCAGCAGGGGGACAAGCGATTACAATGAGCAGTTCTTC | TRBV11-3 | NA | TRBJ2-1 | few
CCARDMRYGNSPLHF | TGCTGTGCTAGAGATATGCGGTATGGTAATTCACCCCTCCACTTT | TRBV20-1 | NA | TRBJ1-6 | NA
CSARGGGGRAYEQYF | TGCAGTGCTAGAGGTGGAGGCGGGAGGGCGTACGAGCAGTACTTC | TRBV20-1 | TRBD2 | TRBJ2-7 | few
CAIGRLVNEQFF | TGTGCCATCGGGAGGCTAGTTAATGAGCAGTTCTTC | TRBV10-3 | NA | TRBJ2-1 | NA
CASSFSLVNYEQYF | TGTGCCAGCAGTTTTTCACTAGTCAACTACGAGCAGTACTTC | TRBV12-3/TRBV12-4 | NA | TRBJ2-7 | many
CSATGLLGPQHF | TGCAGCGCCACAGGGTTGTTAGGGCCCCAGCATTTT | TRBV29-1 | NA | TRBJ1-5 | NA
CSGLRGGNEQFF | TGCAGCGGCCTTCGAGGCGGCAATGAGCAGTTCTTC | TRBV29-1 | NA | TRBJ2-1 | few
CASTQIAGARNEQFF | TGTGCCAGCACCCAAATTGCGGGAGCTCGGAATGAGCAGTTCTTC | TRBV3-1 | TRBD2 | TRBJ2-1 | NA
CASSLASRANAYSGNTIYF | TGTGCCAGCAGTTTAGCTTCCCGGGCCAACGCTTACTCTGGAAACACCATATATTTT | TRBV12-3/TRBV12-4 | NA | TRBJ1-3 | NA
CASSYSGAYSNQPQHF | TGTGCCAGCAGCTACTCGGGTGCTTATAGCAATCAGCCCCAGCATTTT | TRBV6-5 | NA | TRBJ1-5 | once
CSVVLPGGGNYGYTF | TGCAGCGTTGTTCTTCCGGGGGGCGGAAACTATGGCTACACCTTC | TRBV29-1 | NA | TRBJ1-2 | NA
CSVIDEGGNEQFF | TGCAGTGTAATCGACGAGGGGGGCAATGAGCAGTTCTTC | TRBV20-1 | NA | TRBJ2-1 | few
CASSELAGAYEQYF | TGTGCCAGCAGTGAACTAGCGGGAGCCTACGAGCAGTACTTC | TRBV6-1 | TRBD2 | TRBJ2-7 | few
CASSSQAGVDYNEQFF | TGCGCCAGCAGCTCGCAAGCGGGAGTGGATTACAATGAGCAGTTCTTC | TRBV5-1 | TRBD2 | TRBJ2-1 | NA
CASSQDKTGKGYGYTF | TGTGCCAGCAGCCAAGATAAGACAGGGAAGGGTTATGGCTACACCTTC | TRBV4-2 | TRBD1 | TRBJ1-2 | NA
CAWSVQGAKNIQYF | TGTGCCTGGAGTGTTCAGGGGGCCAAAAACATTCAGTACTTC | TRBV30 | NA | TRBJ2-4 | NA
CASTPGQVNYEQYF | TGTGCCAGTACTCCGGGACAGGTAAACTACGAGCAGTACTTC | TRBV6-1 | TRBD1 | TRBJ2-7 | few
CASRPWTGPLLNTEAFF | TGTGCCAGCAGGCCTTGGACAGGGCCCCTTTTGAACACTGAAGCTTTCTTT | TRBV6-1 | TRBD1 | TRBJ1-1 | NA
CASSGQGTNEKLFF | TGTGCCAGCTCAGGACAGGGAACAAATGAAAAACTGTTTTTT | TRBV18 | TRBD1 | TRBJ1-4 | few
CASSTPSGARTDTQYF | TGTGCCAGCAGCACCCCTAGCGGGGCCCGCACAGATACGCAGTATTTT | TRBV7-2 | TRBD2 | TRBJ2-3 | many
CASSAEGVKNIQYF | TGTGCCAGCAGTGCCGAGGGGGTCAAAAACATTCAGTACTTC | TRBV6-1 | NA | TRBJ2-4 | few
CASRLSPGQGNYGYTF | TGTGCCAGCAGGTTATCCCCGGGACAGGGGAACTATGGCTACACCTTC | TRBV12-3/TRBV12-4 | TRBD1 | TRBJ1-2 | few
CASSYLRGYGYTF | TGTGCCAGCAGTTACTTAAGGGGATACGGCTACACCTTC | TRBV6-6 | NA | TRBJ1-2 | few
CASSFPGFAGAYTEAFF | TGTGCCAGCAGCTTCCCGGGGTTTGCGGGGGCCTACACTGAAGCTTTCTTT | TRBV7-2 | NA | TRBJ1-1 | NA
CASWGVISNQPQHF | TGTGCCAGCTGGGGGGTCATAAGCAATCAGCCCCAGCATTTT | TRBV25-1 | NA | TRBJ1-5 | few
CSVDEGAVTGELFF | TGCAGCGTTGATGAGGGGGCGGTTACCGGGGAGCTGTTTTTT | TRBV29-1 | TRBD1 | TRBJ2-2 | NA
CSASRSSGGIQETQYF | TGCAGTGCTAGTAGGTCTAGCGGGGGCATCCAAGAGACCCAGTACTTC | TRBV20-1 | TRBD2 | TRBJ2-5 | NA
CASSFKKQGNYEQYF | TGTGCCAGCAGCTTTAAGAAACAGGGCAACTACGAGCAGTACTTC | TRBV7-8 | NA | TRBJ2-7 | few
CSAGGPQGLNTEAFF | TGCAGTGCTGGTGGCCCACAGGGGTTGAACACTGAAGCTTTCTTT | TRBV20-1 | TRBD1 | TRBJ1-1 | NA
CASSYRETGNTEAFF | TGTGCCAGCAGTTACCGGGAGACAGGGAACACTGAAGCTTTCTTT | TRBV6-2/TRBV6-3 | NA | TRBJ1-1 | once
CASSLGGGGF | TGCGCCAGCAGCTTGGGCGGGGGAGGATTC | TRBV5-1 | TRBD2 | TRBJ2-7 | few
CASSPAIGNTEAFF | TGCGCCAGCAGCCCGGCTATAGGGAACACTGAAGCTTTCTTT | TRBV5-1 | NA | TRBJ1-1 | NA
CASSYSAGGPYEQFF | TGTGCCAGCAGTTACTCGGCGGGAGGGCCGTATGAGCAGTTCTTC | TRBV6-5 | TRBD2 | TRBJ2-1 | NA
CASSLATGSYEQYF | TGTGCCAGCAGCTTAGCGACAGGCTCCTACGAGCAGTACTTC | TRBV7-2 | NA | TRBJ2-7 | NA
CSARWTPSGTDTQYF | TGCAGTGCTAGATGGACACCTTCGGGCACAGATACGCAGTATTTT | TRBV20-1 | NA | TRBJ2-3 | few
CASSATEGTEAFF | TGTGCCAGCAGCGCAACAGAGGGCACTGAAGCTTTCTTT | TRBV7-7 | NA | TRBJ1-1 | few
CSAREETGGTGELFF | TGCAGTGCTAGAGAGGAGACAGGGGGGACCGGGGAGCTGTTTTTT | TRBV20-1 | TRBD1 | TRBJ2-2 | many
CSARPFLVASGANVLTF | TGCAGTGCTAGACCGTTTTTGGTGGCCTCTGGGGCCAACGTCCTGACTTTC | TRBV20-1 | NA | TRBJ2-6 | many
CSAWRDETQYF | TGCAGTGCATGGCGCGATGAGACCCAGTACTTC | TRBV20-1 | NA | TRBJ2-5 | NA
CASSARDRAYNEQFF | TGCGCCAGCAGCGCCCGGGACAGGGCGTACAATGAGCAGTTCTTC | TRBV5-1 | TRBD1 | TRBJ2-1 | many
CASSPGNHQPQHF | TGTGCCAGCTCACCGGGGAATCATCAGCCCCAGCATTTT | TRBV18 | NA | TRBJ1-5 | few
CASSAPPGLALADTQYF | TGTGCCAGCAGCGCCCCCCCGGGACTAGCGTTGGCAGATACGCAGTATTTT | TRBV9 | TRBD2 | TRBJ2-3 | few
CASSQMVSGIGTDTQYF | TGCGCCAGCAGCCAGATGGTAAGCGGGATTGGCACAGATACGCAGTATTTT | TRBV4-1 | TRBD2 | TRBJ2-3 | NA
CASSPTGVPTGELFF | TGTGCCAGCAGTCCCACAGGGGTTCCCACCGGGGAGCTGTTTTTT | TRBV28 | TRBD1 | TRBJ2-2 | NA
CASSRGQGGYGYTF | TGTGCCAGCAGTCGGGGACAGGGTGGCTATGGCTACACCTTC | TRBV6-1 | TRBD1 | TRBJ1-2 | NA
CASSPTTSGNTIYF | TGTGCCAGCAGCCCGACCACCTCTGGAAACACCATATATTTT | TRBV12-3/TRBV12-4 | NA | TRBJ1-3 | many
CASSAPGLAGYNDQFF | TGTGCCAGCAGTGCTCCGGGACTAGCGGGGTACAATGACCAGTTCTTC | TRBV6-2/TRBV6-3 | TRBD2 | TRBJ2-1 | NA
CASRGTSGKQYF | TGTGCCAGCAGAGGGACCTCAGGGAAGCAGTACTTC | TRBV28 | NA | TRBJ2-7 | few
CSAQNGQGAFEAFF | TGCAGTGCTCAAAACGGACAGGGGGCGTTTGAAGCTTTCTTT | TRBV20-1 | TRBD1 | TRBJ1-1 | NA